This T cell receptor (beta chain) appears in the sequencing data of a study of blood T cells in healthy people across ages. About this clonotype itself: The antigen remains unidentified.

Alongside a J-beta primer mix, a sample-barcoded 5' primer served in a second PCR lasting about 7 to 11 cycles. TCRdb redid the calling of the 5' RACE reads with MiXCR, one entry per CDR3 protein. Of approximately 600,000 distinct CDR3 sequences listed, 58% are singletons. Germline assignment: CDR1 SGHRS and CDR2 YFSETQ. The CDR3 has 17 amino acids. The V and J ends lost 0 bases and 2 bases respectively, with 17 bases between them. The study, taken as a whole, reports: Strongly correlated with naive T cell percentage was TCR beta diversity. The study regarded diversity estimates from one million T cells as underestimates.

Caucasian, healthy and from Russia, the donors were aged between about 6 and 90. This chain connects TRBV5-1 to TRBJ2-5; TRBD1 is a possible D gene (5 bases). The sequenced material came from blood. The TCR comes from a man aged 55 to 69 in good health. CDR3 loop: CASSLEWQGSKQETQYF. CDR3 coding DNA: TGCGCCAGCAGCTTGGAGTGGCAGGGAAGTAAGCAAGAGACCCAGTACTTC.